This passage covers 23 T cell receptor beta chains from one sample sequenced in a study of neurological immune-mediated disorders. TCRdb re-analysed the 5' RACE reads in MiXCR, keeping a single row per CDR3 protein. This sample yields 77,000 or so distinct CDR3 sequences, of which 9.4% are seen a single time; 1.5% to 2% belongs to the top ten. The sample taken for sequencing was PBMCs. These receptors came from a man in his forties or fifties in good health.

This clonotype was found many times. V gene TRBV20-1 combines with J gene TRBJ2-5; tentative D call: TRBD1 (6 bases). CDR3 length equals 12 residues. V gave up 7 bases and J gave up 5 bases, with 14 bases separating them. CDR1 is DFQATT, CDR2 SNEGSKA, per germline (reference sequence). CDR3: CSVPRGDETQYF. Written as DNA, the CDR3 is TGCAGTGTCCCCAGGGGCGATGAGACCCAGTACTTC.

Ten or more counts support this clonotype. This chain uses TRBV6-2 or TRBV6-3 with TRBJ2-7; D is uncertain. Germline-derived CDR1 and CDR2 are MNHEY and SVGEGT. V lost 5 bases to trimming and J lost 6 bases, with 8 bases between them. This CDR3 is 11 amino acids long. CDR3 in DNA: TGTGCCAGCAGTAGGGATTTCGAGCAGTACTTC. Translation gives CASSRDFEQYF.

This chain links TRBV5-1 with TRBJ1-2; 11 bases fit TRBD1. Germline loops: CDR1 SGHRS, CDR2 YFSETQ. The CDR3 has 18 amino acids. The junction had 11 bases not matched to a gene; V was cut back by 4 bases and J by 0 bases. CDR3 DNA sequence: TGCGCCAGCAGCCTTACGCCGGGACAGGGGGACTCTAACTATGGCTACACCTTC. It is translated as CASSLTPGQGDSNYGYTF.

This clonotype was seen repeatedly, ten times or more. The V gene is TRBV20-1, the J gene TRBJ2-1, with D possibly matching TRBD2 (7 bases). Germline lookup yields CDR1 DFQATT and CDR2 SNEGSKA (reference sequence). The V end lost 3 bases, the J end lost 3 bases, and 15 bases lay between the germline ends. The length of the CDR3 is 15 residues. The CDR3 sequence is CSASMGGPFYNEQFF. DNA for the CDR3: TGCAGTGCTAGTATGGGGGGGCCCTTCTACAATGAGCAGTTCTTC.

This clonotype was seen at least ten times. This sequence joins TRBV12-3 or TRBV12-4 and TRBJ1-5; 10 bases are shared with TRBD1. The V segment lost 5 bases and the J segment 3 bases; nucleotides outside the gene matches: 10. The CDR3 contains 17 residues. The CDR3 here is CASSHRGQGGSNQPQHF. The DNA for the CDR3 is TGTGCCAGCAGTCACCGCGGACAGGGGGGCTCCAATCAGCCCCAGCATTTT.

This clonotype occurred many times. As DNA, the CDR3 is TGCGCCAGCAGCTTTGACTATCTGGGAGATACGCAGTATTTT. Its translation is CASSFDYLGDTQYF. The chain couples TRBV5-1 to TRBJ2-3; D perhaps matches TRBD2 (5 bases). The V gene lost 2 bases and the J gene lost 5 bases, with 12 bases spanning the gap. The germline V gene has CDR1 SGHRS and CDR2 YFSETQ. This CDR3 has 14 residues.

This clonotype was detected ten times or more. The chain uses TRBV9 and TRBJ2-3; 8 positions agree with TRBD2. The J segment lost 2 bases and the V segment lost 2 bases, leaving 4 bases of the junction unmatched. The V gene's germline CDR1 is SGDLS and CDR2 YYNGEE. The CDR3 runs to 15 residues. The CDR3 region has the DNA TGTGCCAGCAGCGTCAGCGGGGGACCCACAGATACGCAGTATTTT. It is translated as CASSVSGGPTDTQYF.

Comments on this clonotype: One end of the junction fails to match germline, which may point to a read error. The chain combines TRBV9 with TRBJ2-1, with TRBD1 as a possible D gene (5 bases). The CDR3 extends over 13 amino acids. Per the germline V gene, CDR1 is SGDLS and CDR2 is YYNGEE. The CDR3 sequence: CVSSVAGNNEQFF. The CDR3 bases are TGTGTCAGCAGCGTAGCAGGGAACAATGAGCAGTTCTTC.

This clonotype has a count of ten or more. V and J are TRBV19 and TRBJ1-2; 7 bases align to TRBD1. CDR1 LNHDA and CDR2 SQIVND come from the germline V gene (reference sequence). V shed 6 bases, J shed 7 bases, and the junction held 8 bases outside the gene matches. CDR3 size: 13 residues. The CDR3 region has the DNA TGTGCCAGTAGAACCGACAGGGCCTCTGGCTACACCTTC. It codes for CASRTDRASGYTF.

This clonotype has at least ten counts. The chain employs TRBV20-1 and TRBJ2-1; D possibly matches TRBD1 or TRBD2 (5 bases each). Per germline, CDR1 DFQATT and CDR2 SNEGSKA (reference sequence). The CDR3 contains 15 residues. V was trimmed by 5 bases and J by 2 bases, leaving 16 bases between them. Written as DNA, the CDR3 is TGCAGTGCTCACCTCGGGACCACCACCTACAATGAGCAGTTCTTC. Translation gives CSAHLGTTTYNEQFF.

Concerning this clonotype: A much larger clonotype is one base distant, so this may be a read error. The genes are TRBV6-1 and TRBJ2-5, with D unresolved. The CDR3 runs to 14 residues. Germline V gene lookup returns CDR1 MNHNS and CDR2 SASEGT. CDR3 nucleotide sequence: TGTGCCAGCAGTGAACGGCATTTCCAAGGGACCCAGTACTTC. This translates into CASSERHFQGTQYF.

Many counts were recorded for this clonotype. The chain joins TRBV6-2 or TRBV6-3 to TRBJ2-4; D ambiguous. Trimming took off 5 bases at V and 15 bases at J, with 17 bases between the two ends. Germline-derived CDR1 and CDR2 are MNHEY and SVGEGT. This CDR3 is built from 12 residues. CDR3 sequence (DNA): TGTGCCAGCAGTAAACCGGACCAGCACCGGTACTTC. This encodes CASSKPDQHRYF.

Remarks on this clonotype: A much larger clone is a single base away; this may be a read error. The V gene is TRBV27, the J gene TRBJ2-7; 9 nucleotides match TRBD1. The germline V gene has CDR1 MNHEY and CDR2 SMNVEV (reference sequence). The CDR3 is 14 residues long. The junction had 6 bases not matched to a gene; V was cut back by 4 bases and J by 5 bases. The CDR3 is CASSSIQGAHEQYF. The CDR3 DNA is TGTGCCAGCAGTTCAATACAGGGGGCCCACGAGCAGTACTTC.

This clonotype was seen ten or more times. The chain is built from TRBV29-1 and TRBJ2-1; TRBD2 agrees at 7 bases. Germline trimming cut 6 bases from V and 5 bases from J; bases unmatched to any gene: 13. The CDR3 spans 15 residues. Germline CDR1 SQVTM, CDR2 ANQGSEA. The CDR3 sequence is CSVRSGTTPNNEQFF. The DNA for the CDR3 is TGCAGCGTACGATCCGGGACTACCCCAAACAATGAGCAGTTCTTC.

This clonotype appeared many times. This chain joins TRBV6-6 and TRBJ1-1; D perhaps matches TRBD1 (6 bases). The germline V and J ends were trimmed by 6 bases and 0 bases, with 14 bases remaining between them. This CDR3 spans 15 amino acids. Germline V gene data show CDR1 as MNHNY and CDR2 as SVGAGI (reference sequence). CDR3 region: CASSSGQTMNTEAFF. The CDR3 DNA reads as TGTGCCAGCAGCAGCGGACAGACTATGAACACTGAAGCTTTCTTT.

There are many counts of this clonotype. The gene calls are TRBV4-1 and TRBJ2-2; no firm D call. Trimming took 0 bases from V and 9 from J, leaving 8 bases between them. This CDR3 is built from 13 residues. CDR1 and CDR2 from the germline V gene are MGHRA and YSYEKL. CDR3 sequence reads: CASSQEEIRELFF. The CDR3 DNA reads as TGCGCCAGCAGCCAAGAAGAGATTAGGGAGCTGTTTTTT.

This clonotype appeared many times. This chain connects TRBV20-1 to TRBJ1-3; TRBD1 matches 7 bases. V lost 0 bases and J lost 0; bases outside the gene matches: 5. Germline values: CDR1 DFQATT, CDR2 SNEGSKA (reference sequence). CDR3 length: 16 amino acids. CDR3 sequence: CSARDEGTASGNTIYF. CDR3 bases: TGCAGTGCTAGAGATGAGGGGACAGCCTCTGGAAACACCATATATTTT.

In this sample, this clonotype turned up many times. The genes are TRBV20-1 and TRBJ2-5; 10 nucleotides match TRBD1. The V gene's germline CDR1 is DFQATT and CDR2 SNEGSKA (reference sequence). The V and J ends lost 7 bases and 5 bases, in that order; junction bases with no gene match: 7. The CDR3 length is 13 residues. In nucleotides, the CDR3 is TGCAGTGGCGGGACAGGGGCTCGGGAGACCCAGTACTTC. Its translation: CSGGTGARETQYF.

The sample holds many counts of this clonotype. The V call is TRBV5-5, the J call TRBJ1-3; D might be TRBD1 (5 bases). Trimming took off 4 bases at V and 2 bases at J, with 13 bases between the two ends. The CDR3 runs to 15 residues. Per germline, CDR1 SGHKS and CDR2 YYEKEE (reference sequence). CDR3 in amino acids: CASSQQDIAGNTIYF. CDR3 DNA: TGTGCCAGCAGCCAACAGGACATCGCTGGAAACACCATATATTTT.

This clonotype was recorded many times. The CDR3 region has the DNA TGTGCCAGCAGCTTAGTGTCTGAGGGTCCTCAGTACTTC. Protein product: CASSLVSEGPQYF. The chain uses TRBV7-3 and TRBJ2-4; perhaps TRBD2 as D (5 bases). This CDR3 contains 13 residues. Between the trimmed V and J ends, which lost 2 bases and 12 bases, there was a span of 14 bases. Per the germline V gene, CDR1 is SGHTA and CDR2 is FQGTGA. The complete variable domain, with remaining parts taken from reference TRBV7-3 and TRBJ2-4, reads GAGVSQTPSNKVTEKGKYVELRCDPISGHTALYWYRQSLGQGPEFLIYFQGTGAADDSGLPNDRFFAVRPEGSVSTLKIQRTERGDSAVYLCASSLVSEGPQYFGAGTRLSVL.

This clonotype was observed many times. The CDR3: CASSLWRGEQFF. CDR3 in DNA: TGTGCCAGCAGTTTGTGGAGGGGCGAGCAGTTCTTC. J is TRBJ2-1 and V is TRBV28; possibly TRBD2 for D (6 bases). Per the germline V gene, CDR1 is MDHEN and CDR2 is SYDVKM. Trimming took 3 bases from V and 10 from J, leaving 10 bases between them. The CDR3 loop spans 12 amino acids.

As to this clonotype: A much larger clone is a single base away; this may be a read error. This sequence joins TRBV6-5 and TRBJ2-7, with D tentatively TRBD2 (6 bases). CDR3 length: 13 residues. Looked up from germline, CDR1 is MNHEY and CDR2 is SVGAGI. CDR3 coding DNA: TGTGCCAGTGGGAGGCTCGGGCGCTACGAGCGGTACTTC. It translates to CASGRLGRYERYF.

This clonotype was found many times. The J gene is TRBJ2-5, the V gene TRBV9, with 9 positions matching TRBD2. The J segment lost 0 bases and the V segment lost 0 bases, leaving 0 bases of the junction unmatched. This CDR3 contains 15 residues. The germline gives CDR1 SGDLS, CDR2 YYNGEE. CDR3 nucleotides: TGTGCCAGCAGCGTAGGACTAGCGGACCAAGAGACCCAGTACTTC. Its protein product is CASSVGLADQETQYF.